The 15 T cell receptor beta chains reported below all come from one sample, sequenced in a study of a mutant IDH1 vaccine in newly diagnosed glioma. Clones were sequenced by immunoSEQ multiplex PCR, and TCRdb holds only the in-frame ones, with some missing. The sample shows about 30,000 clones, around 87% of them seen only once. Time point noted: week 5, during vaccination. Every vaccination contained 300 ug of the mutant IDH1 20-mer peptide and was paired with topical imiquimod. Their antigens remain unidentified. Specimen: peripheral blood mononuclear cells (PBMCs), collected from a glioma patient whose treatment included an IDH1 peptide vaccine. Every receptor here comes from a middle-aged woman with glioma. Some clones in this sample may be carry-over from other donors' samples.

The chain recombines TRBV7-3 with TRBJ2-1; D possibly corresponds to TRBD1 (5 bases). Trimming removed 2 bases from V and 4 bases from J, with 15 bases in between. CDR1 is SGHTA and CDR2 is FQGTGA in the germline V gene. This CDR3 has 16 amino acids. The CDR3 bases are TGTGCCAGCAGCTTAGGGGCTTCTTCTCCTTACAATGAGCAGTTCTTC. Its protein product is CASSLGASSPYNEQFF.

The rearrangement uses TRBV19 and TRBJ1-6; D perhaps matches TRBD1 (6 bases). Per the germline V gene, CDR1 is LNHDA and CDR2 is SQIVND (reference sequence). The CDR3 sequence is 20 residues long. Trimming took 3 bases from V and 0 from J, leaving 21 bases between them. CDR3 DNA: TGTGCCAGTAGTATCTCGACAGGCGTAATTTCGAGCTCCTATAATTCACCCCTCCACTTT. This encodes CASSISTGVISSSYNSPLHF.

This sequence joins TRBV10-2 and TRBJ2-7; D remains unclear. Trimming shortened V by 8 bases and J by 2 bases, and 13 bases separated the two germline ends. The CDR3 has 13 residues. CDR1 is WSHSY, CDR2 SAAADI, per germline. As DNA, the CDR3 is TGCGCCAGCGGGGTGTGGCAGGCCTACGAGCAGTACTTC. Its translation is CASGVWQAYEQYF.

This clone occurred once. The V call is TRBV14, the J call TRBJ2-2, with TRBD2 matching over 10 bases. V dropped 2 bases and J dropped 3; count of bases not matched to a gene: 3. This CDR3 spans 16 amino acids. CDR1 and CDR2 (germline): SGHDN, FVKESK. The CDR3 spells CASSQRLAGYTGELFF. CDR3 coding DNA: TGTGCCAGCAGCCAACGACTAGCGGGTTACACCGGGGAGCTGTTTTTT.

This clone occurred once. The V and J genes are TRBV19 and TRBJ1-4; the D gene is possibly TRBD1 (6 bases). CDR3 size: 15 residues. Germline V gene data show CDR1 as LNHDA and CDR2 as SQIVND (reference sequence). V lost 4 bases and J 7 bases, leaving 16 bases between the germline ends. The CDR3 bases are TGTGCCAGTAGTAATGGGGGCGGATGGGTTGAAAAACTGTTTTTT. The encoded protein is CASSNGGGWVEKLFF. Variable domain in full (rest from reference TRBV19 and TRBJ1-4): DGGITQSPKYLFRKEGQNVTLSCEQNLNHDAMYWYRQDPGQGLRLIYYSQIVNDFQKGDIAEGYSVSREKKESFPLTVTSAQKNPTAFYLCASSNGGGWVEKLFFGSGTQLSVL.

The V call is TRBV4-3, the J call TRBJ2-2; possibly TRBD2 for D (5 bases). Looked up from germline, CDR1 is LGHNA and CDR2 is YSLEER. Trimming removed 3 bases at V and 0 bases at J, with 14 bases between. This CDR3 is 17 amino acids long. The CDR3 protein is CASSHRRRLTNTGELFF. CDR3 sequence (DNA): TGCGCCAGCAGCCATAGGAGGAGACTGACGAACACCGGGGAGCTGTTTTTT.

This chain links TRBV5-6 with TRBJ2-7, with D unresolved. Germline lookup yields CDR1 SGHDT and CDR2 YYEEEE. The CDR3 sequence is 11 residues long. Trimming stripped 2 bases from V and 6 bases from J, with 6 bases between. The CDR3 sequence is CASSFRVEQYF. CDR3 in DNA: TGTGCCAGCAGCTTCCGGGTCGAGCAGTACTTC.

The chain carries TRBV6-5 and TRBJ1-1; unclear D gene. V dropped 0 bases and J dropped 5 bases, with 10 bases sitting between them. The CDR3 covers 14 residues. Germline V gives CDR1 MNHEY, CDR2 SVGAGI. CDR3: CASSYSPKETEAFF. DNA for the CDR3: TGTGCCAGCAGTTACTCTCCAAAGGAGACTGAAGCTTTCTTT.

The CDR3 here is CAISERVQGSPLHF. In DNA form, the CDR3 reads TGTGCCATCAGTGAACGGGTCCAGGGGTCACCCCTCCACTTT. The chain employs TRBV10-3 and TRBJ1-6; D perhaps matches TRBD1 (6 bases). This CDR3 is built from 14 residues. CDR1 is ENHRY and CDR2 is SYGVKD in the germline V gene. Trimming stripped 3 bases from V and 10 bases from J, with 13 bases between.

V and J are TRBV6-6 and TRBJ1-5; D gene unclear. The germline V gene has CDR1 MNHNY and CDR2 SVGAGI (reference sequence). Trimming removed 6 bases at V and 6 bases at J, with 15 bases between. There are 14 residues in the CDR3. The CDR3 here is CASRPLTTGQPQHF. The CDR3 nucleotides are TGTGCCAGCAGGCCCCTCACCACCGGTCAGCCCCAGCATTTT.

The chain employs TRBV7-8 and TRBJ2-7; D remains ambiguous. This CDR3 spans 17 amino acids. V lost 4 bases and J lost 2, with 21 bases in between. Germline values: CDR1 SGHVS, CDR2 FQNEAQ. CDR3 in amino acids: CASSYPTQVLGPYEQYF. CDR3 sequence (DNA): TGTGCCAGCAGCTACCCTACCCAGGTTTTAGGGCCCTACGAGCAGTACTTC. Full variable domain (outside the CDR3, taken from reference TRBV7-8 and TRBJ2-7): GAGVSQSPRYKVAKRGQDVALRCDPISGHVSLFWYQQALGQGPEFLTYFQNEAQLDKSGLPSDRFFAERPEGSVSTLKIQRTQQEDSAVYLCASSYPTQVLGPYEQYFGPGTRLTVT.

The rearrangement links TRBV27 to TRBJ1-4; 7 nucleotides line up with TRBD1. V gave up 5 bases and J gave up 1 base; unmatched junction bases: 4. The germline V gene has CDR1 MNHEY and CDR2 SMNVEV (reference sequence). The CDR3 length is 15 residues. The CDR3 spells CASSTYRGTNEKLFF. The CDR3 DNA reads as TGTGCCAGCAGTACTTACAGGGGAACTAATGAAAAACTGTTTTTT.

This chain uses TRBV19 with TRBJ2-3; no clear D gene. This CDR3 has 17 amino acids. From germline, CDR1 is LNHDA and CDR2 SQIVND (reference sequence). V was clipped by 4 bases and J by 1 base, with 18 bases between them. The CDR3 sequence: CASSRGRRWNRTDTQYF. The DNA for the CDR3 is TGTGCCAGTAGTAGAGGCCGTCGCTGGAACCGCACAGATACGCAGTATTTT.

The J gene is TRBJ2-1, the V gene TRBV9; TRBD2 matches at 9 bases. The germline gives CDR1 SGDLS, CDR2 YYNGEE. This CDR3 is built from 16 residues. V was pared by 0 bases and J by 9 bases, with 10 bases of the junction left unmatched. This CDR3 reads CASSVEAGGPAREQFF. DNA of the CDR3: TGTGCCAGCAGCGTAGAGGCGGGAGGGCCGGCGCGTGAGCAGTTCTTC.

DNA of the CDR3: TGTGCCAGCAGCTCGAACTCCTACGAGCAGTACTTC. This encodes CASSSNSYEQYF. The rearrangement joins TRBV7-2 to TRBJ2-7; D is unresolved. CDR1 is SGHTA and CDR2 is FQGNSA in the germline V gene. The germline V and J ends were trimmed by 4 bases and 0 bases, with 4 bases remaining between them. This CDR3 is built from 12 residues. Combining the CDR3 with reference TRBV7-2 and TRBJ2-7 gives the whole variable domain GAGVSQSPSNKVTEKGKDVELRCDPISGHTALYWYRQSLGQGLEFLIYFQGNSAPDKSGLPSDRFSAERTGGSVSTLTIQRTQQEDSAVYLCASSSNSYEQYFGPGTRLTVT.